The clone carrying this T cell receptor beta chain was counted between two and nine times. Its antigen remains unknown. These data originate in a study of T cell repertoires in cytomegalovirus infection. Via MiXCR, TCRdb re-called the reads, giving one row per CDR3 protein. The sample shows 550,000 to 700,000 distinct CDR3 sequences, around 40% of them seen only once. Trimming removed 3 bases from V and 3 bases from J, with 9 bases in between. The CDR3 is made up of 13 amino acids. Germline V lookup: CDR1 SEHNR, CDR2 FQNEAQ (reference sequence). Source: cultured PBMCs, taken from culture after CMV antigen stimulation. V usage is TRBV7-9 and J usage is TRBJ2-7; D not resolved. The TCR originated in a human donor in good health (CMV status not recorded). Some clones in this sample may be carry-over from other donors' samples. The CDR3 DNA reads TGTGCCAGCAGCTTTGCCAGAGGCTACGAGCAGTACTTC. It is translated as CASSFARGYEQYF.